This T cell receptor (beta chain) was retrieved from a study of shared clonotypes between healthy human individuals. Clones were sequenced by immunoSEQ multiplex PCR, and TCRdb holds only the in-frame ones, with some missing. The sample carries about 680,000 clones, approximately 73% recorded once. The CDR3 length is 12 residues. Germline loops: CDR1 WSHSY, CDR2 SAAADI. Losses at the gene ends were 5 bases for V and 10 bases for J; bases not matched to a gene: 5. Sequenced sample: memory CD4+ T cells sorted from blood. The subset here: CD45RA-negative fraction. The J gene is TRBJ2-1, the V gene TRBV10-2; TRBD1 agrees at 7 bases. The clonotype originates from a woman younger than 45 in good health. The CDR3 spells CASSMTGTEQFF. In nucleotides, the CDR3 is TGCGCCAGCAGTATGACAGGGACGGAGCAGTTCTTC.